This T cell receptor beta chain was recorded in a study of CD8 T cells in ankylosing spondylitis. Study results and caveats: Disease-associated clones were reportedly significantly overrepresented in matched ankylosing spondylitis synovial fluid. Ankylosing spondylitis blood appeared to carry a characteristic TCR beta motif of under ten highly homologous variants.

Generation of TCR beta libraries employed quantitative 5'-RACE incorporating molecular barcodes. Via MiXCR, TCRdb re-called the 5' RACE reads, giving one row per CDR3 protein. Among a few hundred thousand distinct CDR3 sequences listed, approximately 20% were seen once. This clonotype was detected many times. Its antigen is not known. Germline loops: CDR1 SGHRS, CDR2 YFSETQ. Between the trimmed V and J ends, which lost 3 bases and 3 bases, there was a span of 15 bases. This CDR3 comprises 16 residues. This clonotype originated in a male donor with ankylosing spondylitis. The rearrangement joins TRBV5-1 to TRBJ2-2; possibly TRBD1 for D (5 bases). Source material: blood, either unsorted or a sorted T cell fraction (not recorded which). CDR3 coding DNA: TGCGCCAGCAGCTCAAGGCGCCAAGGGGACACCGGGGAGCTGTTTTTT. It yields the protein CASSSRRQGDTGELFF.